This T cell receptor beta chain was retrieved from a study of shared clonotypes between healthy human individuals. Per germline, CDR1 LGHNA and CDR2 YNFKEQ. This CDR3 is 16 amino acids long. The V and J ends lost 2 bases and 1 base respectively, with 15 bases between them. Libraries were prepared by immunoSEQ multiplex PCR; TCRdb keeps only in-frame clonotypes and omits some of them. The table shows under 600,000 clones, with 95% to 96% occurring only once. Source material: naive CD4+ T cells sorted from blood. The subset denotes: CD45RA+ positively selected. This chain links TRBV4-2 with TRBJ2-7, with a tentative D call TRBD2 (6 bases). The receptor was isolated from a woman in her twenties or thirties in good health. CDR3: CASSQRPGEGSYEQYF. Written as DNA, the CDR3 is TGTGCCAGCAGCCAAAGACCGGGAGAAGGATCCTACGAGCAGTACTTC.